The 29 T cell receptor beta chains reported below all come from one sample, sequenced in a study of immune evolution from preneoplasia to lung adenocarcinoma. The repertoire was sequenced with immunoSEQ multiplex PCR; TCRdb's copy has only in-frame clones and lacks some. The table includes more than 9,000 clones, roughly 80% detected once. Sequenced: FFPE minimally invasive lung adenocarcinoma tissue. These receptors all stem from a person aged 70 to 85 with lung adenocarcinoma.

The V call is TRBV27, the J call TRBJ1-1, with 8 positions matching TRBD1. The CDR3 totals 13 residues. Germline CDR1 MNHEY, CDR2 SMNVEV (reference sequence). V dropped 1 base and J dropped 5; count of bases not matched to a gene: 0. CDR3 amino acids: CASSLYRGTEAFF. The CDR3 DNA sequence: TGTGCCAGCAGTTTATACAGGGGGACTGAAGCTTTCTTT.

The chain joins TRBV30 to TRBJ1-2; weak D call: TRBD1 (5 bases). The CDR3 contains 14 residues. Germline values: CDR1 GTSNPN, CDR2 SVGIG (reference sequence). Between the trimmed V and J ends, which lost 5 bases and 2 bases, there was a span of 15 bases. The CDR3 DNA is TGTGCCTGGGGAAGGTGGGGGGACAACTATGGCTACACCTTC. Translating it yields CAWGRWGDNYGYTF.

This sequence joins TRBV5-1 and TRBJ2-7; D is unresolved. The CDR3 loop spans 14 amino acids. CDR1 is SGHRS, CDR2 YFSETQ, per germline. The V end was cut by 1 base, the J end by 2 bases, with 10 bases between. CDR3 sequence reads: CASSLRSDTYEQYF. CDR3 DNA sequence: TGCGCCAGCAGCTTGAGATCGGATACCTACGAGCAGTACTTC.

This clone appeared a single time. The chain couples TRBV13 to TRBJ2-3, with TRBD1 identical over 8 bases. After removal of 6 bases from V and 2 bases from J, the junction contained 1 base not matched to a gene. The CDR3 consists of 13 residues. The germline gives CDR1 PRHDT, CDR2 FYEKMQ (reference sequence). CDR3 amino acids: CASRDRATDTQYF. Here the CDR3 DNA reads TGTGCCAGCAGGGACAGGGCCACAGATACGCAGTATTTT.

This chain joins TRBV30 and TRBJ1-5; the D is unclear. Germline CDR1 reads GTSNPN; CDR2 reads SVGIG (reference sequence). The CDR3 sequence is 13 residues long. Trimming pared 0 bases from V and 2 bases from J, leaving 5 bases between. The CDR3 DNA reads TGTGCCTGGAGTGTACTGGGCAATCAGCCCCAGCATTTT. It yields the protein CAWSVLGNQPQHF.

The genes are TRBV28 and TRBJ1-1; 7 bases fit TRBD1. V was pared by 5 bases and J by 3 bases, with 6 bases of the junction left unmatched. CDR1 is MDHEN, CDR2 SYDVKM, per germline. The CDR3 spans 14 residues. CDR3 nucleotide sequence: TGTGCCAGCAGTAAACACCAGGGGGACACTGAAGCTTTCTTT. Amino acid sequence: CASSKHQGDTEAFF.

The sample holds one count of this clone. The chain employs TRBV2 and TRBJ2-1, with 10 bases that match TRBD2. Germline loops: CDR1 SNHLY, CDR2 FYNNEI. The junction had 5 bases not matched to a gene; V was cut back by 7 bases and J by 5 bases. This CDR3 region has 14 residues. The CDR3 region has the DNA TGTGCCAGCACCGGACTAGCGGCCGACAATGAGCAGTTCTTC. Its protein product is CASTGLAADNEQFF.

The chain links TRBV30 to TRBJ2-1; tentatively, D is TRBD1 (6 bases). CDR3 length equals 15 residues. Germline values: CDR1 GTSNPN, CDR2 SVGIG (reference sequence). V was cut by 3 bases and J by 10 bases, with 22 bases left in between. The CDR3 bases are TGTGCCTGGAGCGGTCCCGGGACAACTACAGCGGAGCAGTTCTTC. As protein: CAWSGPGTTTAEQFF.

This chain links TRBV7-6 with TRBJ2-5, with TRBD2 matching 8 bases. The CDR3 sequence is 13 residues long. J was trimmed by 4 bases and V by 5 bases; bases with no gene match: 3. The germline V gene has CDR1 SGHVS and CDR2 FNYEAQ. The CDR3 region has the DNA TGTGCCAGCAGCCTTAGCGGGGCAGAGACCCAGTACTTC. Residues: CASSLSGAETQYF.

A word on this clone: A read error may account for a junction end that differs from germline. The chain employs TRBV7-7 and TRBJ2-1, with a tentative D call TRBD1 (6 bases). Germline CDR1 is SSHAT and CDR2 is FNYEAQ (reference sequence). This CDR3 region has 14 residues. CDR3 nucleotides: TGTGCTAGCAGCTTAGCGAGGGGGTCCGGTGAGCAGTTCTTC. Its protein is CASSLARGSGEQFF.

CDR3 nucleotides: TGTGCCAGCAGCTGGCCTATTAGGGCAGATACGCAGTATTTT. This sequence encodes CASSWPIRADTQYF. J is TRBJ2-3 and V is TRBV5-8, with no clear D. Between the trimmed V and J ends, which lost 3 bases and 4 bases, there was a span of 12 bases. The CDR3 consists of 14 residues. Germline CDR1 reads SGHTS; CDR2 reads YDEGEE.

V and J are TRBV5-4 and TRBJ1-1; D remains unclear. The V end lost 1 base, the J end lost 5 bases, and 9 bases lay between the germline ends. This CDR3 has 13 amino acids. From germline, CDR1 is SGHNT and CDR2 YYREEE (reference sequence). The CDR3 spells CASSLLGGTEAFF. CDR3 in DNA: TGTGCCAGCAGCTTGTTGGGAGGGACTGAAGCTTTCTTT.

The J gene is TRBJ1-2, the V gene TRBV4-1; 7 positions agree with TRBD1. The V and J ends lost 0 bases and 4 bases, in that order; junction bases with no gene match: 5. This CDR3 is 15 amino acids long. CDR1 is MGHRA, CDR2 YSYEKL, per germline. CDR3 protein: CASSQEQGTAYGYTF. The CDR3 DNA reads as TGCGCCAGCAGCCAAGAGCAAGGGACAGCCTATGGCTACACCTTC.

The genes are TRBV29-1 and TRBJ2-3; possible D gene TRBD1, 6 bases. CDR3 length: 15 residues. Trimming took 4 bases from V and 2 from J, leaving 16 bases between them. Germline V gene sequence: CDR1 SQVTM, CDR2 ANQGSEA. CDR3 loop: CSVVPTGTSTDTQYF. The CDR3 region has the DNA TGCAGCGTTGTTCCCACAGGGACGTCCACAGATACGCAGTATTTT.

The chain couples TRBV30 to TRBJ1-1; D unresolved. V was pared by 3 bases and J by 5 bases, with 10 bases between. Germline-derived CDR1 and CDR2 are GTSNPN and SVGIG (reference sequence). The CDR3 covers 12 residues. The CDR3 region has the DNA TGTGCCTGGAGCGTTACTGAAACTGAAGCTTTCTTT. Its translation is CAWSVTETEAFF. The variable domain in full, with the rest retrieved from reference TRBV30 and TRBJ1-1, is SQTIHQWPATLVQPVGSPLSLECTVEGTSNPNLYWYRQAAGRGLQLLFYSVGIGQISSEVPQNLSASRPQDRQFILSSKKLLLSDSGFYLCAWSVTETEAFFGQGTRLTVV.

The chain is built from TRBV29-1 and TRBJ2-1; D unclear. In germline, CDR1 is SQVTM, CDR2 ANQGSEA. V lost 5 bases, J lost 8 bases, and 13 bases lay in between. The CDR3 contains 12 residues. CDR3 region: CSVRPDRHEQFF. DNA of the CDR3: TGCAGCGTTCGGCCAGATCGTCATGAGCAGTTCTTC.

This chain connects TRBV5-6 to TRBJ1-1, with a possible D match to TRBD1 (5 bases). CDR3 length: 14 amino acids. The germline V gene has CDR1 SGHDT and CDR2 YYEEEE. Trimming stripped 3 bases from V and 4 bases from J, with 13 bases between. CDR3 in amino acids: CASSWGPRGTEAFF. The CDR3 nucleotides read TGTGCCAGCAGCTGGGGACCCCGAGGCACTGAAGCTTTCTTT.

The chain employs TRBV15 and TRBJ1-5; D is undetermined. Per the germline V gene, CDR1 is LNHNV and CDR2 is YYDKDF (reference sequence). The V and J ends lost 0 bases and 3 bases respectively, with 9 bases between them. This CDR3 region has 15 residues. The CDR3 here is CATSRDGGLNQPQHF. CDR3 in DNA: TGTGCCACCAGCAGAGATGGAGGGCTCAATCAGCCCCAGCATTTT. Variable domain in full (rest from reference TRBV15 and TRBJ1-5): DAMVIQNPRYQVTQFGKPVTLSCSQTLNHNVMYWYQQKSSQAPKLLFHYYDKDFNNEADTPDNFQSRRPNTSFCFLDIRSPGLGDTAMYLCATSRDGGLNQPQHFGDGTRLSIL.

This clone was detected only a few times. The gene calls are TRBV28 and TRBJ2-7; 7 positions agree with TRBD2. Germline V CDR1 and CDR2: MDHEN, SYDVKM. With 7 bases clipped from V and 1 base from J, the junction kept 4 bases outside the gene matches. The CDR3 loop spans 13 amino acids. The CDR3, as DNA: TGTGCCAGCACCGACGGGGGGTCCTACGAGCAGTACTTC. The encoded protein is CASTDGGSYEQYF.

The V gene is TRBV5-1, the J gene TRBJ2-6; D might be TRBD1 or TRBD2, each matching 5 bases. The CDR3 covers 17 residues. V lost 8 bases to trimming and J lost 0 bases, with 18 bases between them. In germline, CDR1 is SGHRS, CDR2 YFSETQ. The DNA of the CDR3 is TGCGCCAGTCCGGGACCCACCTTCTCCTCTGGGGCCAACGTCCTGACTTTC. It codes for CASPGPTFSSGANVLTF.

The genes are TRBV7-2 and TRBJ1-1, with 8 bases lining up with TRBD1. With 3 bases clipped from V and 8 bases from J, the junction kept 5 bases outside the gene matches. There are 13 residues in the CDR3. Looked up from germline, CDR1 is SGHTA and CDR2 is FQGNSA. In DNA, the CDR3 is TGTGCCAGCAGCTTGCGGGGGGACAGGGAAGCTTTCTTT. It specifies CASSLRGDREAFF.

V usage is TRBV28 and J usage is TRBJ2-1; 7 positions agree with TRBD1. CDR3 length equals 12 residues. Germline V lookup: CDR1 MDHEN, CDR2 SYDVKM. V dropped 2 bases and J dropped 12; count of bases not matched to a gene: 4. The CDR3 bases are TGTGCCAGCAGTTTACAGACAGGGATGCAGTTCTTC. Amino acids: CASSLQTGMQFF.

The chain joins TRBV9 to TRBJ2-5; D is uncertain. Per the germline V gene, CDR1 is SGDLS and CDR2 is YYNGEE. This CDR3 has 15 residues. V was cut by 0 bases and J by 2 bases, with 11 bases left in between. The chain's CDR3 is CASSVELGPQETQYF. The CDR3 DNA is TGTGCCAGCAGCGTAGAGCTAGGCCCACAAGAGACCCAGTACTTC.

CDR3 nucleotide sequence: TGTGCCAGCAGCTTGGGGGTTGGTGGCTACACCTTC. Translated: CASSLGVGGYTF. J is TRBJ1-2 and V is TRBV6-1; TRBD1 is a possible D gene (5 bases). Germline V CDR1 and CDR2: MNHNS, SASEGT. Trimming took 6 bases from V and 7 from J, leaving 12 bases between them. The CDR3 spans 12 residues.

The gene calls are TRBV5-4 and TRBJ2-3, with D unclear. There are 16 residues in the CDR3. CDR1 SGHNT and CDR2 YYREEE come from the germline V gene (reference sequence). V lost 0 bases to trimming and J lost 0 bases, with 11 bases between them. The CDR3 spells CASSLDVLRSTDTQYF. For the CDR3, the DNA is TGTGCCAGCAGCTTGGATGTTCTCCGAAGCACAGATACGCAGTATTTT.

The V and J genes are TRBV10-3 and TRBJ1-6, with D possibly TRBD1 on 5 matching bases. Germline V gene lookup returns CDR1 ENHRY and CDR2 SYGVKD. This CDR3 is built from 16 residues. The ends were cut back, 3 bases at V and 8 bases at J, with 17 bases in the middle. The CDR3 reads CAISDPRQGGDSPLHF. The CDR3 nucleotides are TGTGCCATCAGTGACCCTCGGCAGGGAGGAGATTCACCCCTCCACTTT.

The chain recombines TRBV27 with TRBJ2-1, with TRBD1 matching 7 bases. This CDR3 is built from 13 residues. The trim removed 10 bases at V and 6 bases at J, leaving 9 bases unmatched. Germline CDR1 is MNHEY and CDR2 is SMNVEV (reference sequence). CDR3 DNA: TGTGCCACTCGGAACACAGGGGCCAATGAGCAGTTCTTC. Translated: CATRNTGANEQFF.

The V and J genes are TRBV28 and TRBJ1-5; possible D gene TRBD1, 6 bases. CDR3 length: 14 residues. Germline V gene data show CDR1 as MDHEN and CDR2 as SYDVKM. Trimming left V 6 bases short and J 7 bases short, with 16 bases between. The CDR3 spells CASRLQGGWQPQHF. Written as DNA, the CDR3 is TGTGCCAGCAGGCTACAGGGAGGATGGCAGCCCCAGCATTTT.

As for this clone: The junction departs from germline at one end; a sequencing error may be responsible. In the same sample, other DNA sequences code for this CDR3. The CDR3 here is CASSLAGTSTDTQYF. DNA for the CDR3: TGCGCCAGCAGCTTGGCCGGAACTAGCACAGACACGCAGTATTTT. This chain connects TRBV5-1 to TRBJ2-3; D possibly corresponds to TRBD2 (6 bases). CDR3 length equals 15 residues. Germline CDR1 and CDR2: SGHRS and YFSETQ.